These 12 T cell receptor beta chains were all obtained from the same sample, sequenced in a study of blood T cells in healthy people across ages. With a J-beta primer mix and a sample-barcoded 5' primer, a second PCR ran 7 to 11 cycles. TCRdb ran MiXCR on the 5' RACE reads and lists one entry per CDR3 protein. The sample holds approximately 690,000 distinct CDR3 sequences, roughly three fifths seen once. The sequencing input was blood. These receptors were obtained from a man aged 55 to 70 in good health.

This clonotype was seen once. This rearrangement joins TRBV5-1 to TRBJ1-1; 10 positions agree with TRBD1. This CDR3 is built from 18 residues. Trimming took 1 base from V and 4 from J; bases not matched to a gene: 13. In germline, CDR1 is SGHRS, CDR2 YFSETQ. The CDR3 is CASSLIPGQGSDGTEAFF. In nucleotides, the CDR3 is TGCGCCAGCAGCTTGATCCCGGGACAGGGGAGTGATGGCACTGAAGCTTTCTTT.

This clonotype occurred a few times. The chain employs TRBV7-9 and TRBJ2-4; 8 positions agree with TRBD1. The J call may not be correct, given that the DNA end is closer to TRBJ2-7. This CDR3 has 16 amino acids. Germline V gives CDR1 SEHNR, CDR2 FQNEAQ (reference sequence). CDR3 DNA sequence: TGTGCCAGCAGCTTAGGGTCTCCCAGGGGGCTCAACGAGCAGTACTTC. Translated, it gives CASSLGSPRGLNEQYF.

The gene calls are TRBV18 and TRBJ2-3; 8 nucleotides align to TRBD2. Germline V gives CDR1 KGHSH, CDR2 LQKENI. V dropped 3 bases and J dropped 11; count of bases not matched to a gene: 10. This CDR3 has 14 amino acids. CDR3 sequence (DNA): TGTGCCAGCTCACCCACCGGGGGACTAGGGGTGCAGTATTTT. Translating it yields CASSPTGGLGVQYF.

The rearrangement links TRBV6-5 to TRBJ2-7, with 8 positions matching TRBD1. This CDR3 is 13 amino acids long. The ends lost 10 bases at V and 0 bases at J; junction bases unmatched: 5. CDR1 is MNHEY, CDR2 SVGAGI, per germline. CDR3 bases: TGTGCCACCCGACAGGGGAGCTCCTACGAGCAGTACTTC. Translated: CATRQGSSYEQYF.

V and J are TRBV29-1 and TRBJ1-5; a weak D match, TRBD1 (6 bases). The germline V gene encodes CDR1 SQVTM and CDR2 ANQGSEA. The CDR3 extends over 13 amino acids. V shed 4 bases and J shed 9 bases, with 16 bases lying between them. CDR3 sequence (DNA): TGCAGCGTTGGAATGGACAGTTTTTTGCCCCAGCATTTT. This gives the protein CSVGMDSFLPQHF.

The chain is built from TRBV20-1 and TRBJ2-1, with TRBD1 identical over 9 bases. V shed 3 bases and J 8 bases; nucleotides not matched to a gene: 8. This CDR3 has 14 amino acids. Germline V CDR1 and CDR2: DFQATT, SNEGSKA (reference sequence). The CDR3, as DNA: TGCAGTGCTAGGCTGGGACAGGGATTCCATGAGCAGTTCTTC. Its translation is CSARLGQGFHEQFF.

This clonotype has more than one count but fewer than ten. CDR3 sequence (DNA): TGTGCCAGCAGCTCGCGACAGGGTAATTCACCCCTCCACTTT. Amino acids: CASSSRQGNSPLHF. The J gene is TRBJ1-6, the V gene TRBV12-3 or TRBV12-4; 7 bases are shared with TRBD1. CDR3 length equals 14 residues. V lost 6 bases, J lost 6 bases, and 5 bases stayed unmatched.

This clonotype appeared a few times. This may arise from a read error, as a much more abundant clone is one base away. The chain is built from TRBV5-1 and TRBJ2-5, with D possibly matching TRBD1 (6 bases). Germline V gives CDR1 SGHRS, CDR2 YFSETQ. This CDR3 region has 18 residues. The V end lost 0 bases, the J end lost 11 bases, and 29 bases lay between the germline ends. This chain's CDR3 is CASSLALRASGQDNEQYF. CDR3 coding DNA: TGCGCCAGCAGCTTGGCCCTAAGAGCATCGGGACAAGACAATGAGCAGTACTTC. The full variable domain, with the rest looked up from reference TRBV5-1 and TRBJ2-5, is KAGVTQTPRYLIKTRGQQVTLSCSPISGHRSVSWYQQTPGQGLQFLFEYFSETQRNKGNFPGRFSGRQFSNSRSEMNVSTLELGDSALYLCASSLALRASGQDNEQYFGPGTRLLVL.

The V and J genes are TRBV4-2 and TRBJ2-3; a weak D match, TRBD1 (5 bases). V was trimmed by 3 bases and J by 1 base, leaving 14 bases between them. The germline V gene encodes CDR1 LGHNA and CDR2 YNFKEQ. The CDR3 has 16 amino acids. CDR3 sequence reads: CASSQGQGRGTDTQYF. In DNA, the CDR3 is TGTGCCAGCAGCCAGGGGCAGGGCAGGGGCACAGATACGCAGTATTTT.

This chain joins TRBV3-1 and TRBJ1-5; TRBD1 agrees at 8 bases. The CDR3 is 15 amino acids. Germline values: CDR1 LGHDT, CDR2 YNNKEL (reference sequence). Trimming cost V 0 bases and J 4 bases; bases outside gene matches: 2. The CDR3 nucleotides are TGTGCCAGCAGCCAAGAAACAGGGGGTAATCAGCCCCAGCATTTT. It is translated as CASSQETGGNQPQHF.

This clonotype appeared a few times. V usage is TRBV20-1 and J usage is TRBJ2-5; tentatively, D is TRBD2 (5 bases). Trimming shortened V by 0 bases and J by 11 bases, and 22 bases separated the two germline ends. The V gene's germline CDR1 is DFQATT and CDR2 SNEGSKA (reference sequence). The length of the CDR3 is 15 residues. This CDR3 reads CSARDPLTSLSVQYF. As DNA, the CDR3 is TGCAGTGCTAGAGATCCTTTAACAAGCCTTAGCGTGCAGTACTTC.

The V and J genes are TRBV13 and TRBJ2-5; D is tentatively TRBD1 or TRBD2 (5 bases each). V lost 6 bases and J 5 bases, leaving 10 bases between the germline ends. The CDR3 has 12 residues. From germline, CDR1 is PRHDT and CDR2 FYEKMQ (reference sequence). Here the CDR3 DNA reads TGTGCCAGCAGAATTGGGGGTGAGACCCAGTACTTC. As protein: CASRIGGETQYF. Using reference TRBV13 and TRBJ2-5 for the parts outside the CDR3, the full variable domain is AAGVIQSPRHLIKEKRETATLKCYPIPRHDTVYWYQQGPGQDPQFLISFYEKMQSDKGSIPDRFSAQQFSDYHSELNMSSLELGDSALYFCASRIGGETQYFGPGTRLLVL.